This T cell receptor (beta chain) comes out of a study of radiotherapy plus CTLA-4 blockade in lung cancer (dated by TCRdb to the late 2010s). Looking at the study overall: Among the enrolled patients, about 19% had an objective response, and around 31% reached disease control. General conclusions and limits of the study: After treatment with radiotherapy and ipilimumab, TCR clones that originated in tumors expanded in peripheral blood. The strongest predictors of response were reported to be early dynamic shifts in blood T cell clones along with a rise in serum interferon-beta following radiation.

Focal radiation therapy combined with CTLA-4 blockade (ipilimumab) was tested in patients with chemo-refractory metastatic non-small-cell lung cancer. As for this clone: What antigen it recognizes has not been identified. Base qualities were left out, and no much larger clone turns up one base away.

Library preparation was by the immunoSEQ multiplex PCR assay. Drawn from immuneACCESS, this table holds only the in-frame rearrangements with V and J called that TCRdb kept. Clones are partly lost; checked studies trace under half to an unresolved V gene and leave the rest unexplained. This sample is represented by about 93,000 clones; around 90% of them were singletons. Nearly 5% of the sample rests with the top ten. According to the germline V gene (reference sequence), CDR1 reads MNHEY and CDR2 reads SMNVEV. Relative to germline, V is 1 base shorter and J is 0 bases shorter, with 11 bases between their ends. From cysteine to phenylalanine, the CDR3 is 16 amino acids long. CDR3 DNA is the only sequence kept; it has 48 bases, read in frame from the first base.

This material consisted of peripheral blood, taken from a patient treated with radiotherapy plus ipilimumab. The rearrangement combines TRBV27 with TRBJ2-3, with TRBD2 as a weak D call on 5 bases. The source of this sequence is a human donor with non-small cell lung cancer that progressed on radiotherapy plus ipilimumab. In nucleotides, the sequence is TGTGCCAGCAGTTTATTGGGAGCTGCTAGCACAGATACGCAGTATTTT. This translates into CASSLLGAASTDTQYF.